This paragraph reports one TCR beta chain. Its antigen is undetermined. Among the 90 to 150 subjects of the validation cohort, separate from the roughly 730-subject first cohort, were the donors. The J segment lost 4 bases and the V segment lost 2 bases, leaving 3 bases of the junction unmatched. The CDR3 contains 13 residues. Germline CDR1 reads SQVTM; CDR2 reads ANQGSEA. Some clones are missing from TCRdb's copy, which holds only in-frame ones; the method was immunoSEQ multiplex PCR. The sample records some 90,000 clones, approximately 96% being singletons. The sample is drawn from a study of cytomegalovirus exposure and HLA in healthy donors. Regarding the study as a whole: Specific recognition of CMV antigens was confirmed in vitro for a few chains (all CMV-associated). Rarity characterized most TCR sequences, yet some public TCRs appeared in many donors.

Sample: PBMCs. This sequence was found in a man aged 18 to 29 in good health and CMV-seronegative. The V call is TRBV29-1, the J call TRBJ1-2, with 8 nucleotides matching TRBD1. DNA for the CDR3: TGCAGCGTTGAACAGGGGGCGAGCTATGGCTACACCTTC. Encoded protein: CSVEQGASYGYTF.